The clone carrying this T cell receptor (beta chain) occurred once. Its target is unknown. V lost 4 bases and J 2 bases, leaving 11 bases between the germline ends. The CDR3 has 14 amino acids. Germline values: CDR1 MNHNS, CDR2 SASEGT. The data belong to a study of cytomegalovirus exposure and HLA in healthy donors. At the level of the study: Earlier results showed 90 million to 120 million unique TCR beta sequences derived from roughly 190 million T cells.

Whole-study results and caveats: TCR sequences were mostly rare, though some public TCRs occurred in many donors. The authors confirmed in vitro that a few CMV-associated chains were specific for CMV antigens. Later analysis identified several of the most significant clusters that appeared linked to common viral pathogens.

PCR used 60 Vbeta primers and 13 Jbeta primers. Only in-frame clones appear in the TCRdb table, and some are missing; sequencing was by immunoSEQ multiplex PCR. The sample lists fewer than 70,000 clones, approximately 71% occurring once. Sample: PBMCs. The sequence came from a man aged 50 to 60 in good health and CMV-seronegative. The J gene is TRBJ2-5, the V gene TRBV6-1, with D perhaps TRBD1 (5 bases). This chain's CDR3 is CASSARQSQETQYF. The CDR3, as DNA: TGTGCCAGCAGTGCGCGACAGAGTCAAGAGACCCAGTACTTC.